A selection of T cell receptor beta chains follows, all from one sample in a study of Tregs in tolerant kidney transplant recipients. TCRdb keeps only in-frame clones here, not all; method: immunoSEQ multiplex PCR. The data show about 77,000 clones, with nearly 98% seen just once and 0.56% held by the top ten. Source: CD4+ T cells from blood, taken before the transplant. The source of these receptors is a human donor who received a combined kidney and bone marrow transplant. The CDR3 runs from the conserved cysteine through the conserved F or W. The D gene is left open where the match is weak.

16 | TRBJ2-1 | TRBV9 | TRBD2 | CASSVRGEVSYNEQFF
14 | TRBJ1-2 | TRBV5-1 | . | CASSLGQARYGYTF
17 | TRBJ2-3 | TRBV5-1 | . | CASSLGGTVASTDTQYF
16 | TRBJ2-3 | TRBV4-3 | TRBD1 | CASSQYRGSRTDTQYF
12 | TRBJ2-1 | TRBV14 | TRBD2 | CASSRSGSRQFF
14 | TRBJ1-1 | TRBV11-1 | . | CASSLIQGFGEAFF
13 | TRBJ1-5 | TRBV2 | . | CASSVYSNQPQHF
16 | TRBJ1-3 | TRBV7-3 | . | CASSLQALGSGNTIYF
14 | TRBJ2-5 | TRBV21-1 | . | CASTGQGNPETQYF
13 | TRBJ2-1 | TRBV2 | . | CASTGLLYNEQFF
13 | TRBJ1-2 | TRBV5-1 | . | CASSLDQEYGYTF
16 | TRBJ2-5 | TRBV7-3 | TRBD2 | CASSLGLAGAGETQYF
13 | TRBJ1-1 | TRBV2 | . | CASSTDSDTEAFF
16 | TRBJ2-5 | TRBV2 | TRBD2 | CASTLAGGLYQETQYF
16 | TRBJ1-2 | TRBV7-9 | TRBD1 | CASSLIAPTGGGGYTF
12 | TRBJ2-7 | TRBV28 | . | CASRQGSYEQYF
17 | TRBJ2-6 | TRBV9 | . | CASSVEQYRTGANVLTF
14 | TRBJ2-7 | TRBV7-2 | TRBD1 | CASSPSGGINEQYF
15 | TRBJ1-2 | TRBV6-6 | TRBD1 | CASSYPSRDSYGYTF
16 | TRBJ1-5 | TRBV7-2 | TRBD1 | CASSLSGQGVRQPQHF
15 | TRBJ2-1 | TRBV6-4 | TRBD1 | CASSDRDRVYNEQFF
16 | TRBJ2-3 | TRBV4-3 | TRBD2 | CASSQGLAGVTDTQYF
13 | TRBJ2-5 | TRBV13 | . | CASSLWSEETQYF
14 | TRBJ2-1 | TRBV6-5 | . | CASTRPSLHNEQFF
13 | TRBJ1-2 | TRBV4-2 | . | CASSQGANYGYTF
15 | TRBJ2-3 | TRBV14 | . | CASRPLAASTDTQYF
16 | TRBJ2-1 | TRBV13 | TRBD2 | CASSPTTGTSGLGQFF
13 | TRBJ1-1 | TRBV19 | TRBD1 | CASSRDRGTEAFF
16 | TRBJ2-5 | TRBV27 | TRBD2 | CASSSGLAGTQETQYF
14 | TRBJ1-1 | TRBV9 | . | CASSVIEGSGKAFF
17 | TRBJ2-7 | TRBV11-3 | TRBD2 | CASSFLGTSGSLHEQYF
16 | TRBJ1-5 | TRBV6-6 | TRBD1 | CASSYSVGQPKWPQHF
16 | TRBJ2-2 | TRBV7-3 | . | CASSLRAGAGTGELFF
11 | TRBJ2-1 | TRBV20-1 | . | CSAVGGNEQFF
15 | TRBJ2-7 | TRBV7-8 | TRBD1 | CASSRVPGQGYEQYF
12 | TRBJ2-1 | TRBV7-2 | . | CASTDSPHEQFF
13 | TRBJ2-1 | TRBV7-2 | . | CASSPLRYNEQFF
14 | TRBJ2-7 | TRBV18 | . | CASSLRGGTYEQYF
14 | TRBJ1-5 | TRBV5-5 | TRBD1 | CASSLYRGLQPQHF